Below, 17 T cell receptor beta chains from the same sample are listed, as sequenced in a study of T cell changes during pregnancy in multiple sclerosis. Profiled with immunoSEQ multiplex PCR; TCRdb holds only in-frame clones, not every one. The sample yields roughly 48,000 clones, about 90% seen once. Source: CD4+ T cells from peripheral blood mononuclear cells, taken in the second trimester of pregnancy. These receptors were obtained from a female donor with multiple sclerosis, enrolled in a pregnancy study.

This clone was seen only once. The rearrangement joins TRBV10-3 to TRBJ1-6; D not certain. The length of the CDR3 is 13 residues. Germline V CDR1 and CDR2: ENHRY, SYGVKD. V lost 8 bases and J lost 14, with 19 bases in between. The chain's CDR3 is CAIDSPRNPTLHF. The CDR3 nucleotides are TGTGCCATCGATTCGCCGCGTAATCCAACCCTCCACTTT.

The CDR3 spells CASRTSGRGETQYF. CDR3 nucleotides: TGTGCCAGCCGGACTAGCGGGCGGGGAGAGACCCAGTACTTC. The chain links TRBV28 to TRBJ2-5, with 11 positions matching TRBD2. The CDR3 is made up of 14 amino acids. Germline V gives CDR1 MDHEN, CDR2 SYDVKM. The V segment lost 8 bases and the J segment 4 bases; nucleotides outside the gene matches: 6.

V is TRBV19 and J is TRBJ2-6, with TRBD1 matching over 8 bases. This CDR3 contains 15 residues. Germline trimming cut 10 bases from V and 5 bases from J; bases unmatched to any gene: 10. Germline assignment: CDR1 LNHDA and CDR2 SQIVND (reference sequence). Written as DNA, the CDR3 is TGTGCCACAGGGGGCCCGGGTATCTGGGCCAACGTCCTGACTTTC. It yields the protein CATGGPGIWANVLTF. The whole variable domain, filled in from reference TRBV19 and TRBJ2-6, reads DGGITQSPKYLFRKEGQNVTLSCEQNLNHDAMYWYRQDPGQGLRLIYYSQIVNDFQKGDIAEGYSVSREKKESFPLTVTSAQKNPTAFYLCATGGPGIWANVLTFGAGSRLTVL.

V gene TRBV6-1 combines with J gene TRBJ1-2; tentatively, D is TRBD1 (5 bases). The length of the CDR3 is 14 residues. Per the germline V gene, CDR1 is MNHNS and CDR2 is SASEGT. The V and J ends lost 4 bases and 4 bases respectively, with 13 bases between them. In nucleotides, the CDR3 is TGTGCCAGCAGTGGGGGAGGAAGGGGCTATGGCTACACCTTC. This encodes CASSGGGRGYGYTF.

The chain employs TRBV13 and TRBJ2-4; 8 bases align to TRBD2. Germline trimming cut 1 base from V and 0 bases from J; bases unmatched to any gene: 8. The CDR3 runs to 18 residues. The V gene's germline CDR1 is PRHDT and CDR2 FYEKMQ (reference sequence). The CDR3 sequence is CASSLEGTSGIAKNIQYF. The CDR3 DNA sequence: TGTGCCAGCAGCTTAGAGGGTACTAGCGGCATAGCCAAAAACATTCAGTACTTC. Full variable domain (remainder filled in from reference TRBV13 and TRBJ2-4): AAGVIQSPRHLIKEKRETATLKCYPIPRHDTVYWYQQGPGQDPQFLISFYEKMQSDKGSIPDRFSAQQFSDYHSELNMSSLELGDSALYFCASSLEGTSGIAKNIQYFGAGTRLSVL.

V gene TRBV10-2 combines with J gene TRBJ1-2, with D uncertain. Germline V CDR1 and CDR2: WSHSY, SAAADI. Trimming removed 3 bases at V and 2 bases at J, with 13 bases between. The CDR3 extends over 15 amino acids. As DNA, the CDR3 is TGCGCCAGCAGTGACACCGGCGGGAGCAACTATGGCTACACCTTC. Residues: CASSDTGGSNYGYTF.

J is TRBJ2-3 and V is TRBV5-8, with no clear D. The germline gives CDR1 SGHTS, CDR2 YDEGEE. V was cut by 4 bases and J by 6 bases, with 9 bases left in between. The CDR3 has 12 amino acids. The CDR3 reads CASSPLSDTQYF. Written as DNA, the CDR3 is TGTGCCAGCAGCCCCCTGTCGGATACGCAGTATTTT.

The V and J genes are TRBV7-2 and TRBJ2-7, with D perhaps TRBD2 (6 bases). Germline values: CDR1 SGHTA, CDR2 FQGNSA. The CDR3 loop spans 15 amino acids. Trimming removed 5 bases from V and 3 bases from J, with 17 bases in between. CDR3 nucleotides: TGTGCCAGCAGCCAGAGGGCGGGACTGGTCTACGAGCAGTACTTC. The encoded protein is CASSQRAGLVYEQYF.

The V gene is TRBV2, the J gene TRBJ1-1, with 8 bases lining up with TRBD1. In germline, CDR1 is SNHLY, CDR2 FYNNEI. The CDR3 is 14 amino acids. V lost 5 bases to trimming and J lost 3 bases; unmatched junction nucleotides: 5. The CDR3 is CASSPRGPDTEAFF. For the CDR3, the DNA is TGTGCCAGCAGTCCCAGGGGGCCCGACACTGAAGCTTTCTTT.

V gene TRBV18 combines with J gene TRBJ2-7, with D unclear. Trimming stripped 3 bases from V and 6 bases from J, with 15 bases between. Per germline, CDR1 KGHSH and CDR2 LQKENI. There are 14 residues in the CDR3. CDR3 nucleotide sequence: TGTGCCAGCTCACCCCCAGTCCCTACGGGCGAGCAGTACTTC. Translated: CASSPPVPTGEQYF.

The V call is TRBV7-2, the J call TRBJ2-2; 9 nucleotides line up with TRBD1. Trimming removed 1 base from V and 4 bases from J; junction bases left unmatched: 7. Germline V gives CDR1 SGHTA, CDR2 FQGNSA. This CDR3 comprises 17 residues. The CDR3: CASSLGRQGESTGELFF. The CDR3 bases are TGTGCCAGCAGCTTAGGCAGACAGGGGGAGAGCACCGGGGAGCTGTTTTTT.

The J gene is TRBJ2-5, the V gene TRBV6-6, with a possible D match to TRBD1 (7 bases). This CDR3 contains 12 residues. V gave up 6 bases and J gave up 5 bases, with 10 bases separating them. In germline, CDR1 is MNHNY, CDR2 SVGAGI (reference sequence). This CDR3 reads CASSRGAETQYF. Here the CDR3 DNA reads TGTGCCAGCAGCAGGGGGGCGGAGACCCAGTACTTC.

This clone was observed a handful of times. The J gene is TRBJ1-1, the V gene TRBV5-4; a possible D gene is TRBD1 (6 bases). Trimming removed 4 bases from V and 1 base from J, with 14 bases in between. From germline, CDR1 is SGHNT and CDR2 YYREEE (reference sequence). The CDR3 sequence is 15 residues long. Here the CDR3 DNA reads TGTGCCAGCAGCCTGTTGGGGGCGAAGAACACTGAAGCTTTCTTT. Encoded protein: CASSLLGAKNTEAFF.

The CDR3 DNA is TGTGCCAGTAGTACTATGGAGAGGGGACAGGGGCCCTACGAGCAGTACTTC. It translates to CASSTMERGQGPYEQYF. The chain couples TRBV19 to TRBJ2-7, with 10 bases that match TRBD1. This CDR3 is 17 amino acids long. J was trimmed by 2 bases and V by 4 bases; bases with no gene match: 11. Germline V gives CDR1 LNHDA, CDR2 SQIVND (reference sequence). The full variable domain, with the rest looked up from reference TRBV19 and TRBJ2-7, is DGGITQSPKYLFRKEGQNVTLSCEQNLNHDAMYWYRQDPGQGLRLIYYSQIVNDFQKGDIAEGYSVSREKKESFPLTVTSAQKNPTAFYLCASSTMERGQGPYEQYFGPGTRLTVT.

V gene TRBV25-1 combines with J gene TRBJ2-3, with 10 bases identical to TRBD2. V was pared by 4 bases and J by 5 bases, with 3 bases of the junction left unmatched. The CDR3 has 14 residues. Germline V gives CDR1 MGHDK, CDR2 SYGVNS. CDR3 DNA sequence: TGTGCCAGCAGTGTACCTAGCGGGGGAGATACGCAGTATTTT. This encodes CASSVPSGGDTQYF.

V usage is TRBV5-1 and J usage is TRBJ2-2; 9 nucleotides line up with TRBD1. The CDR3 spans 15 residues. From germline, CDR1 is SGHRS and CDR2 YFSETQ. V trimming: 4 bases; J trimming: 3 bases; junction bases outside the gene matches: 4. The CDR3 DNA is TGCGCCAGCAGCCCCCGGACAGGGGACACCGGGGAGCTGTTTTTT. Its protein is CASSPRTGDTGELFF.

The rearrangement links TRBV7-2 to TRBJ2-1; TRBD2 matches 15 bases. The CDR3 sequence is 13 residues long. CDR1 is SGHTA, CDR2 FQGNSA, per germline. V gave up 10 bases and J gave up 13 bases; unmatched junction bases: 8. CDR3 amino acids: CATGLAGGPVQFF. The CDR3 nucleotides are TGTGCCACAGGACTAGCGGGAGGGCCTGTTCAGTTCTTC.